These T cell receptor beta chains were read from a single sample in a study of T cells in Graves' hyperthyroidism and ophthalmopathy. TCRdb fed the multiplex PCR reads into MiXCR, producing one record per CDR3 protein. The repertoire includes approximately 520,000 distinct CDR3 sequences, around 20% of them detected once, and around 27% sits in the top ten. The sequencing sample was made of blood. These receptors all come from a man aged 18 to 30 with Graves' hyperthyroidism. Both conserved end residues are part of each CDR3. D genes are given only for firm matches. Clone size, where shown, is once, few, many, or a class for clones that have expanded.

size: few; D: NA; V: TRBV5-1; J: TRBJ2-5; DNA: TGCGCCAGCAGCTTGGCCAGGGAGAGAGAGACCCAGTACTTC; CDR3: CASSLARERETQYF
size: NA; D: NA; V: TRBV27; J: TRBJ2-7; DNA: TGTGCCAGCAGCTTCGGCGGGCCGAACAACGAGCAGTACTTC; CDR3: CASSFGGPNNEQYF
size: many; D: NA; V: TRBV7-2; J: TRBJ1-2; DNA: TGTGCCAGCAGCTTACGACGTTCCGGGCTTCGGGGCTACACCTTC; CDR3: CASSLRRSGLRGYTF
size: NA; D: NA; V: TRBV12-3/TRBV12-4; J: TRBJ1-1; DNA: TGTGCCATCCAAGGGAGGGACACTGAAGCTTTCTTT; CDR3: CAIQGRDTEAFF
size: many; D: NA; V: TRBV28; J: TRBJ2-2; DNA: TGTGCCAGCAGCATCGGGACTAACACCGGGGAGCTGTTTTTT; CDR3: CASSIGTNTGELFF
size: few; D: NA; V: TRBV12-3/TRBV12-4; J: TRBJ2-6; DNA: TGTGCCACCTACAGGGCTGGGGCCAACGTCCTGACTTTC; CDR3: CATYRAGANVLTF
size: many; D: NA; V: TRBV27; J: TRBJ1-1; DNA: TGTGCCAGCAGTTCGACAATCAACACTGAAGCTTTCTTT; CDR3: CASSSTINTEAFF
size: NA; D: TRBD2; V: TRBV10-2; J: TRBJ2-4; DNA: TGCGCCAGCAGTGAGGGACTAGCGGTTCTAGCCAAAAACATTCAGTACTTC; CDR3: CASSEGLAVLAKNIQYF
size: many; D: NA; V: TRBV7-2; J: TRBJ2-5; DNA: TGTGCCAGCAGCTTAGCGTTGGCTAGCTACCAAGAGACCCAGTACTTC; CDR3: CASSLALASYQETQYF
size: once; D: NA; V: TRBV7-2; J: TRBJ1-2; DNA: TGTGCCAGCAGCTTCTTTTTCTCCTATGGCTACACCTTC; CDR3: CASSFFFSYGYTF
size: many; D: NA; V: TRBV2; J: TRBJ1-5; DNA: TGTGCCAGCAGTGAAGGAGGGGGGTACCAGCCCCAGCATTTT; CDR3: CASSEGGGYQPQHF
size: many; D: TRBD2; V: TRBV2; J: TRBJ2-7; DNA: TGTGCCAGCAGGGCCCGTAGCGGGGGCTACGAGCAGTACTTC; CDR3: CASRARSGGYEQYF
size: few; D: TRBD1; V: TRBV6-5; J: TRBJ1-2; DNA: TGTGCCAGCAGTTACTCGGGACAGGGGGGGGATCGAGGCTACACCTTC; CDR3: CASSYSGQGGDRGYTF
size: NA; D: NA; V: TRBV7-8; J: TRBJ1-2; DNA: TGTGCCAGCAGCTTAGCGCTAAGGGCGAGCGCAGATGGCTACACCTTC; CDR3: CASSLALRASADGYTF
size: NA; D: TRBD1; V: TRBV28; J: TRBJ2-7; DNA: TGTGCCAGCAGTGCTACCCCCGGGACAGGGGTCGAGCAGTACTTC; CDR3: CASSATPGTGVEQYF
size: NA; D: NA; V: TRBV6-1; J: TRBJ1-6; DNA: TGTGCCAGCAGTGCCAATAGTCCAGGGGATAATTCACCCCTCCACTTT; CDR3: CASSANSPGDNSPLHF
size: many; D: TRBD1; V: TRBV6-4; J: TRBJ1-2; DNA: TGTGCCAGCAGTGACCCGAGGGGACAGGGGGGTACTAACTATGGCTACACCTTC; CDR3: CASSDPRGQGGTNYGYTF
size: NA; D: NA; V: TRBV15; J: TRBJ2-2; DNA: TGTGCCACCAGCAGTAACACCGGGGAGCTGTTTTTT; CDR3: CATSSNTGELFF
size: NA; D: TRBD1; V: TRBV28; J: TRBJ1-6; DNA: TGTGCCAGCAGTTACAGGGGGGCCCTCCGTGTGGCCCTCCACTTT; CDR3: CASSYRGALRVALHF
size: NA; D: NA; V: TRBV24-1; J: TRBJ1-2; DNA: TGTGCCACCAGTAGGACAGACTATGGCTACACCTTC; CDR3: CATSRTDYGYTF
size: few; D: NA; V: TRBV3-1; J: TRBJ1-2; DNA: TGTGCCAGCAGCCCCCAAGTTTCCTATGGCTACACCTTC; CDR3: CASSPQVSYGYTF
size: many; D: NA; V: TRBV7-8; J: TRBJ2-2; DNA: TGTGCCAGCAGCATAAACACCGGGGAGCTGTTTTTT; CDR3: CASSINTGELFF
size: many; D: TRBD2; V: TRBV10-3; J: TRBJ2-5; DNA: TGTGCCATCAGTGACCCCGGGGTAGCGGGGTTGAGGAGGGAGACCCAGTACTTC; CDR3: CAISDPGVAGLRRETQYF
size: many; D: NA; V: TRBV6-5; J: TRBJ2-5; DNA: TGTGCCAGCACCCGAATACTGGGGAGTTTGCAAGAGACCCAGTACTTC; CDR3: CASTRILGSLQETQYF
size: few; D: NA; V: TRBV6-4; J: TRBJ2-7; DNA: TGTGCCAGCAGGGCACTTATTGGCTACGAGCAGTACTTC; CDR3: CASRALIGYEQYF
size: NA; D: NA; V: TRBV9; J: TRBJ1-1; DNA: TGTGCCAGCAGCGTAACTGTGGACACTGAAGCTTTCTTT; CDR3: CASSVTVDTEAFF
size: NA; D: NA; V: TRBV4-2; J: TRBJ1-2; DNA: TGTGCCAGCAGCCAAGTCGGGGCTAACTATGGCTACACCTTC; CDR3: CASSQVGANYGYTF
size: many; D: TRBD1; V: TRBV20-1; J: TRBJ1-1; DNA: TGCAGTGCTAGCCACAGGGGCCTAAGAGCTGAAGCTTTCTTT; CDR3: CSASHRGLRAEAFF
size: many; D: TRBD1; V: TRBV3-1; J: TRBJ1-1; DNA: TGTGCCAGCAGCCCGGACAGGGGTAGGGAGACTGAAGCTTTCTTT; CDR3: CASSPDRGRETEAFF
size: many; D: NA; V: TRBV11-2; J: TRBJ1-2; DNA: TGTGCCAGCAGCTTAAAGGCAGGGAGTAGGCTAAATGGCTACACCTTC; CDR3: CASSLKAGSRLNGYTF
size: many; D: TRBD1; V: TRBV18; J: TRBJ2-2; DNA: TGTGCCAGCTCACACGACAGGGCCGGGGAGCTGTTTTTT; CDR3: CASSHDRAGELFF
size: NA; D: NA; V: TRBV10-3; J: TRBJ1-3; DNA: TGTGCCATCAGTGAGTCGACGGGAAACACCATATATTTT; CDR3: CAISESTGNTIYF
size: many; D: NA; V: TRBV6-2/TRBV6-3; J: TRBJ2-3; DNA: TGTGCCAGCAGTATTACGTCCCCAGATACGCAGTATTTT; CDR3: CASSITSPDTQYF
size: many; D: TRBD1; V: TRBV5-1; J: TRBJ1-1; DNA: TGCGCCAGCAGGGACAGGGTCAGTACTGAAGCTTTCTTT; CDR3: CASRDRVSTEAFF
size: NA; D: NA; V: TRBV2; J: TRBJ2-2; DNA: TGTGCCAGCAGCACAGTGGCGAACACCGGGGAGCTGTTTTTT; CDR3: CASSTVANTGELFF
size: many; D: TRBD2; V: TRBV28; J: TRBJ2-5; DNA: TGTGCCAGCAGTTTAGCGACTAGCGGGTCACAAGAGACCCAGTACTTC; CDR3: CASSLATSGSQETQYF
size: many; D: NA; V: TRBV19; J: TRBJ1-2; DNA: TGTGCCAGTAGACCGACGGCTGGGGGTGCCTATGGCTACACCTTC; CDR3: CASRPTAGGAYGYTF
size: few; D: NA; V: TRBV11-1; J: TRBJ1-1; DNA: TGTGCCAGCAGCTCGGATATAGGACCCTCGAACACTGAAGCTTTCTTT; CDR3: CASSSDIGPSNTEAFF
size: many; D: TRBD1; V: TRBV19; J: TRBJ2-7; DNA: TGTGCCAGCAAGGGACAGCCTTCCTACGAGCAGTACTTC; CDR3: CASKGQPSYEQYF
size: NA; D: NA; V: TRBV28; J: TRBJ2-2; DNA: TGTGCCAGCACTGGACATTCCCTTCCCGGGGAGCTGTTTTTT; CDR3: CASTGHSLPGELFF
size: NA; D: NA; V: TRBV12-3/TRBV12-4; J: TRBJ1-1; DNA: TGTGCCAGCAGCCCCCACCTGGGGGGAGGGTCTGCGGACACTGAAGCTTTCTTT; CDR3: CASSPHLGGGSADTEAFF
size: NA; D: TRBD1; V: TRBV2; J: TRBJ2-5; DNA: TGTGCCACCTTGAGAACAGGGGGTTCCGAGACCCAGTACTTC; CDR3: CATLRTGGSETQYF